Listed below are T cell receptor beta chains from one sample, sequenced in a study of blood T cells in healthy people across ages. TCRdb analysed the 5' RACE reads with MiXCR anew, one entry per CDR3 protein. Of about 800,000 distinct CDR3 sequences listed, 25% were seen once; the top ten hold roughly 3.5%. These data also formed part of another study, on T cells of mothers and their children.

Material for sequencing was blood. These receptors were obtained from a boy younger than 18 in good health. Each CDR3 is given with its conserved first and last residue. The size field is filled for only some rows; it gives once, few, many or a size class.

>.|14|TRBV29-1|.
CSVEVTGLGNEQFF
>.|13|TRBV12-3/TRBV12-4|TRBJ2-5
CASSLSRRETQYF
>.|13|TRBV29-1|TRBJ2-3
CSARHGYADTQYF
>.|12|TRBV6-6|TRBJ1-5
CASSSGSPTSHF
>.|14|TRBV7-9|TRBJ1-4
CASSPQAGGEKLVF
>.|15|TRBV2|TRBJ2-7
CASSDMASGRIEQYF
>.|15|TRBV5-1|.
CASSLAWGRFYEQYF
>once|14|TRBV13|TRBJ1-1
CASSQQGAVTEAFF
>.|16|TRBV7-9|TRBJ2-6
CASSLPRGLGANVLTF
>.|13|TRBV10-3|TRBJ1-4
CATGQGGVEKLFF
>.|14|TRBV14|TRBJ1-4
CASSQGAGWEKLFF
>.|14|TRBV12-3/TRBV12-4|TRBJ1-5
CASTGQGEDQPQHF
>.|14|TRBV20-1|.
CSASPSGGANEQFF
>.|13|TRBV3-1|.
CASSQVAWETQYF
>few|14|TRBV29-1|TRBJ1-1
CSVRTGGGGTEAFF
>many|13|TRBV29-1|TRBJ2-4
CSATGKGVNIQYF